These T cell receptor beta chains were read from a single sample in a study of blood T cell repertoires in COVID-19. This table comes from immunoSEQ multiplex PCR, and its TCRdb copy is limited to in-frame clones, with some not included. The data hold some 47,000 clones, with 86% observed a single time. Sequencing input: peripheral blood. The receptors originated from a woman aged 55-69 years with acute or convalescent COVID-19. The CDR3 runs from the conserved cysteine through the conserved F or W. D genes are given only for firm matches. For some rows the clone size is stated as once, few or many, or as a class when expanded; others skip it.

D gene | J gene | V gene | clone size | CDR3 DNA | CDR3 protein
. | TRBJ2-3 | TRBV5-4 | once | TGTGCCAGCAGCTCCCAGGGGTCCCGCACAGATACGCAGTATTTT | CASSSQGSRTDTQYF
TRBD2 | TRBJ2-7 | TRBV3-1/TRBV3-2 | . | TGTGCCAGCAGCCAACGAACCCTAGCGGGAGGGCTTCCCCACGAGCAGTACTTC | CASSQRTLAGGLPHEQYF
TRBD2 | TRBJ2-2 | TRBV19 | . | TGTGCCGCGACTAGCGGGGGCGACACCGGGGAGCTGTTTTTT | CAATSGGDTGELFF
TRBD1 | TRBJ1-1 | TRBV2 | . | TGTGCCAGCAGTGGGCAGTTAATGGCAGGGGGAAACACTGAAGCTTTCTTT | CASSGQLMAGGNTEAFF
TRBD1 | TRBJ1-4 | TRBV2 | . | TGTGCCAGCAGTGAAGACAGGGGGCTTGAAAAACTGTTTTTT | CASSEDRGLEKLFF
TRBD2 | TRBJ2-3 | TRBV7-2 | few | TGTGCCAGCAGACAAACGGGGGCTAGCGGGACATCAACAGATACGCAGTATTTT | CASRQTGASGTSTDTQYF
TRBD1 | TRBJ1-2 | TRBV6-1 | . | TGTGCCAGCAGTGTCTCCGGGACAGGGCTCGCTGGGTATGGCTACACCTTC | CASSVSGTGLAGYGYTF
. | TRBJ1-1 | TRBV12-3/TRBV12-4 | . | TGTGCCAGCAGGGGGTCGGGGTACACTGAAGCTTTCTTT | CASRGSGYTEAFF
. | TRBJ1-1 | TRBV18 | once | TGTGCCAGCTCACCAGGGCCCACTGAAGCTTTCTTT | CASSPGPTEAFF
TRBD1 | TRBJ2-7 | TRBV28 | once | TGTGCCAGCAGTTTCTCTGACAGGGTCCACGAGCAGTACTTC | CASSFSDRVHEQYF
. | TRBJ1-2 | TRBV5-1 | . | TGCGCCAGCAGCCCGGGCGCAGGAGGCTATGGCTACACCTTC | CASSPGAGGYGYTF
. | TRBJ2-7 | TRBV12-3/TRBV12-4 | once | TGTGCCACTGCGACTAGTTTCTACGAGCAGTACTTC | CATATSFYEQYF
TRBD1 | TRBJ1-1 | TRBV2 | . | TGTGCCAGCAGTGAAACGCCTACAGGGGTCCCTGAAGCTTTCTTT | CASSETPTGVPEAFF